Following are 32 T cell receptor beta chains from one sample sequenced in a study of shared clonotypes between healthy human individuals (dated by TCRdb to 2018 to 2021). Libraries were prepared through the immunoSEQ multiplex PCR assay. Held by TCRdb, this immuneACCESS table contains in-frame sequences only and omits some clones. Under half of the omission traces to an unresolved V gene where checked; the cause of the rest is unknown. This sample holds about 1.1 million clones; roughly 74% were observed only once. 0.5% to 0.6% of the sample lies in the top ten. The sequenced sample was memory CD4+ T cells from PBMCs. In the paper's terms, the cell subset or site label means: CD45RA-negative fraction. These receptors all stem from a man aged 18-30 years in good health. Some clones in this sample may be carry-over from other donors' samples.

The CDR3 nucleotides read TGTGCCATCATGGGCAGGGGGGAAACTGAAGCTTTCTTT. Its translation is CAIMGRGETEAFF. This chain connects TRBV10-3 to TRBJ1-1; 7 bases align to TRBD1. This CDR3 region has 13 residues. The ends lost 7 bases at V and 5 bases at J; junction bases unmatched: 7. The germline V gene has CDR1 ENHRY and CDR2 SYGVKD.

The genes are TRBV11-2 and TRBJ2-7, with 9 bases lining up with TRBD2. The germline gives CDR1 SGHAT, CDR2 FQNNGV. CDR3 length: 17 amino acids. J gave up 3 bases and V 7 bases, and 16 bases lay outside the gene matches. CDR3 protein: CASTFQTLASGDYEQYF. The CDR3 nucleotides are TGTGCCAGCACCTTCCAAACTCTGGCTAGCGGGGACTACGAGCAGTACTTC. Full variable domain (rest looked up from reference TRBV11-2 and TRBJ2-7): EAGVAQSPRYKIIEKRQSVAFWCNPISGHATLYWYQQILGQGPKLLIQFQNNGVVDDSQLPKDRFSAERLKGVDSTLKIQPAKLEDSAVYLCASTFQTLASGDYEQYFGPGTRLTVT.

The chain carries TRBV18 and TRBJ2-1; 10 bases line up with TRBD1. The V gene's germline CDR1 is KGHSH and CDR2 LQKENI. Trimming at V came to 3 bases and at J to 4 bases, leaving 9 bases not matched to a gene. The CDR3 has 17 residues. In DNA form, the CDR3 reads TGTGCCAGCTCACCGAAACCGCCGGGACAGGGGTACAATGAGCAGTTCTTC. Its protein is CASSPKPPGQGYNEQFF.

This chain connects TRBV27 to TRBJ1-5; a possible D gene is TRBD1 (6 bases). Germline V lookup: CDR1 MNHEY, CDR2 SMNVEV (reference sequence). The CDR3 consists of 14 residues. V was pared by 6 bases and J by 4 bases, with 13 bases between. CDR3 loop: CASRGGPGNQPQHF. CDR3 sequence (DNA): TGTGCCAGCAGAGGGGGGCCGGGGAATCAGCCCCAGCATTTT.

This clone has a handful of counts. V usage is TRBV7-2 and J usage is TRBJ2-3; D not certain. The CDR3 runs 14 residues. With 5 bases removed from V and 2 bases from J, the gap between germline ends came to 11 bases. Germline V gene sequence: CDR1 SGHTA, CDR2 FQGNSA. Written as DNA, the CDR3 is TGTGCCAGCAGCCTCCAGGTCGACACAGATACGCAGTATTTT. This codes for CASSLQVDTDTQYF. The whole variable domain, filled in from reference TRBV7-2 and TRBJ2-3, reads GAGVSQSPSNKVTEKGKDVELRCDPISGHTALYWYRQSLGQGLEFLIYFQGNSAPDKSGLPSDRFSAERTGGSVSTLTIQRTQQEDSAVYLCASSLQVDTDTQYFGPGTRLTVL.

The chain uses TRBV2 and TRBJ1-5; maybe TRBD1 (6 bases). Trimming removed 8 bases at V and 10 bases at J, with 18 bases between. The CDR3 runs 13 residues. CDR1 and CDR2 from the germline V gene are SNHLY and FYNNEI. CDR3 DNA: TGTGCCAGCCGGGACATCTCTAATACCCCCCAGCATTTT. Translation gives CASRDISNTPQHF. Supplemented by reference TRBV2 and TRBJ1-5, the full variable domain reads EPEVTQTPSHQVTQMGQEVILRCVPISNHLYFYWYRQILGQKVEFLVSFYNNEISEKSEIFDDQFSVERPDGSNFTLKIRSTKLEDSAMYFCASRDISNTPQHFGDGTRLSIL.

The chain employs TRBV5-1 and TRBJ2-7; D is possibly TRBD1 or TRBD2 (5 bases each). Germline V lookup: CDR1 SGHRS, CDR2 YFSETQ. This CDR3 has 15 amino acids. The ends were cut back, 0 bases at V and 4 bases at J, with 14 bases in the middle. The CDR3 spells CASSLGGVSLYEQYF. For the CDR3, the DNA is TGCGCCAGCAGCTTGGGAGGGGTGTCTTTATACGAGCAGTACTTC.

This chain joins TRBV6-1 and TRBJ1-1; 7 nucleotides align to TRBD1. The V gene's germline CDR1 is MNHNS and CDR2 SASEGT. This CDR3 region has 15 residues. V lost 6 bases and J lost 3; bases outside the gene matches: 10. The CDR3: CASSTPRQGDTEAFF. As DNA, the CDR3 is TGTGCCAGCAGCACCCCAAGACAGGGTGACACTGAAGCTTTCTTT.

This clone was seen only a few times. In the same sample, other DNA sequences code for this CDR3. This rearrangement joins TRBV9 to TRBJ2-2, with 10 bases lining up with TRBD2. J lost 6 bases, V lost 0 bases, and 2 bases had no gene match. Germline V lookup: CDR1 SGDLS, CDR2 YYNGEE. This CDR3 contains 15 residues. CDR3 bases: TGTGCCAGCAGCGTAGAGCTAGCGGGAGCCGGGGAGCTGTTTTTT. It translates to CASSVELAGAGELFF.

This chain links TRBV11-1 with TRBJ2-3; 8 bases match TRBD1. CDR3 length: 15 amino acids. The germline V gene encodes CDR1 SGHAT and CDR2 FQDESV (reference sequence). The J segment lost 5 bases and the V segment lost 4 bases, leaving 8 bases of the junction unmatched. Here the CDR3 DNA reads TGTGCCAGCAGCTCCCGGGACAGGATAGTAGATACGCAGTATTTT. This encodes CASSSRDRIVDTQYF.

CDR3 sequence: CAWSAGERVSYNEQFF. CDR3 nucleotides: TGTGCCTGGAGTGCAGGGGAGCGGGTCTCCTACAATGAGCAGTTCTTC. The chain employs TRBV30 and TRBJ2-1; either TRBD1 or TRBD2 may fit D (6 bases each). The V gene's germline CDR1 is GTSNPN and CDR2 SVGIG (reference sequence). V lost 1 base to trimming and J lost 0 bases, with 13 bases between them. The CDR3 sequence is 16 residues long.

The chain employs TRBV11-2 and TRBJ2-1, with 10 positions matching TRBD2. The CDR3 loop spans 14 amino acids. With 8 bases clipped from V and 10 bases from J, the junction kept 11 bases outside the gene matches. Germline V gene lookup returns CDR1 SGHAT and CDR2 FQNNGV. DNA of the CDR3: TGTGCCAGCGGTGGGAGCGGGAGGGCAGGGGAGCAGTTCTTC. Protein product: CASGGSGRAGEQFF.

The V gene is TRBV9, the J gene TRBJ1-5; a weak D match, TRBD1 (5 bases). This CDR3 spans 15 amino acids. CDR1 and CDR2 from the germline V gene are SGDLS and YYNGEE. V lost 4 bases and J 1 base, leaving 12 bases between the germline ends. The CDR3 reads CASSQGRQSNQPQHF. The DNA of the CDR3 is TGTGCCAGCAGCCAGGGTCGACAGAGCAATCAGCCCCAGCATTTT.

The chain is built from TRBV10-3 and TRBJ2-5, with TRBD2 matching 8 bases. Looked up from germline, CDR1 is ENHRY and CDR2 is SYGVKD. The CDR3 runs to 16 residues. With V trimmed by 4 bases and J by 5 bases, 12 bases remained unmatched. The CDR3: CAISASTSGLSETQYF. Written as DNA, the CDR3 is TGTGCCATCAGTGCTAGTACTAGCGGACTTTCTGAGACCCAGTACTTC.

This chain joins TRBV7-2 and TRBJ2-5; D ambiguous. V lost 5 bases and J 4 bases, leaving 8 bases between the germline ends. CDR1 and CDR2 from the germline V gene are SGHTA and FQGNSA. The CDR3 sequence is 12 residues long. CDR3 coding DNA: TGTGCCAGCAGCCGGATTGGAGAGACCCAGTACTTC. Protein sequence: CASSRIGETQYF.

The rearrangement joins TRBV28 to TRBJ1-3; D is uncertain. The CDR3 has 13 residues. The V gene lost 5 bases and the J gene lost 8 bases, with 13 bases spanning the gap. CDR1 MDHEN and CDR2 SYDVKM come from the germline V gene. The CDR3 loop reads CASSLSAKDTIYF. In DNA, the CDR3 is TGTGCCAGCAGTCTCTCGGCTAAGGACACCATATATTTT.

In its sample, this clone was seen a few times. The chain carries TRBV28 and TRBJ2-7, with D possibly being TRBD2 (6 bases). The CDR3 is 13 residues long. The germline gives CDR1 MDHEN, CDR2 SYDVKM. V was clipped by 7 bases and J by 6 bases, with 16 bases between them. This CDR3 is CASITSFGGEQYF. In nucleotides, the CDR3 is TGTGCCAGCATTACCTCCTTCGGGGGCGAGCAGTACTTC.

This rearrangement joins TRBV7-8 to TRBJ2-5; D gene unclear. Germline assignment: CDR1 SGHVS and CDR2 FQNEAQ. V was pared by 1 base and J by 3 bases, with 6 bases between. The CDR3 is 13 amino acids. CDR3 bases: TGTGCCAGCAGCTTAGTGTCTAAAGAGACCCAGTACTTC. Translation: CASSLVSKETQYF.

The CDR3 coding sequence is TGTGCCAGCAGTTCCTCCAGGGACTTCAGCCCCTACGAGCAGTACTTC. Its translation is CASSSSRDFSPYEQYF. The rearrangement joins TRBV28 to TRBJ2-7, with D perhaps matching TRBD2 (6 bases). CDR1 is MDHEN and CDR2 is SYDVKM in the germline V gene. V lost 4 bases, J lost 2 bases, and 18 bases lay in between. The length of the CDR3 is 16 residues.

The V call is TRBV6-5, the J call TRBJ2-1, with D tentatively TRBD2 (5 bases). Trimming pared 0 bases from V and 8 bases from J, leaving 8 bases between. Germline loops: CDR1 MNHEY, CDR2 SVGAGI. The CDR3 has 13 amino acids. The CDR3 is CASSYSLRDEQFF. CDR3 sequence (DNA): TGTGCCAGCAGTTACTCACTGCGGGATGAGCAGTTCTTC.

This clone appeared a few times. The chain recombines TRBV9 with TRBJ2-5, with D perhaps matching TRBD2 (6 bases). The assigned J gene may be wrong: the sequence end matches TRBJ2-7 better. The length of the CDR3 is 14 residues. Germline V gene data show CDR1 as SGDLS and CDR2 as YYNGEE. The DNA of the CDR3 is TGTGCCAGCCCCCTTCGGGGGAGCCCCTACGAGCAGTACTTC. Translation: CASPLRGSPYEQYF.

CDR3 amino acids: CASSLRGLKTQYF. The CDR3 DNA is TGTGCCAGCAGTTTAAGGGGGCTTAAGACCCAGTACTTC. This sequence joins TRBV28 and TRBJ2-5; TRBD1 aligns across 7 bases. CDR1 is MDHEN, CDR2 SYDVKM, per germline. J gave up 6 bases and V 2 bases, and 3 bases lay outside the gene matches. This CDR3 is 13 amino acids long.

The chain combines TRBV11-1 with TRBJ1-3; D ambiguous. With 2 bases removed from V and 3 bases from J, the gap between germline ends came to 8 bases. The germline V gene encodes CDR1 SGHAT and CDR2 FQDESV (reference sequence). This CDR3 comprises 14 residues. This CDR3 reads CASSLSGVGNTIYF. In DNA, the CDR3 is TGTGCCAGCAGCTTATCCGGGGTTGGAAACACCATATATTTT.

The rearrangement joins TRBV30 to TRBJ1-2; no clear D gene. From germline, CDR1 is GTSNPN and CDR2 SVGIG (reference sequence). There are 13 residues in the CDR3. V was trimmed by 0 bases and J by 7 bases, leaving 12 bases between them. CDR3 sequence reads: CAWSVLGEGGYTF. CDR3 sequence (DNA): TGTGCCTGGAGTGTACTGGGTGAAGGTGGCTACACCTTC. Based on the CDR3 plus reference TRBV30 and TRBJ1-2, the full variable domain is SQTIHQWPATLVQPVGSPLSLECTVEGTSNPNLYWYRQAAGRGLQLLFYSVGIGQISSEVPQNLSASRPQDRQFILSSKKLLLSDSGFYLCAWSVLGEGGYTFGSGTRLTVV.

In this sample, this clone turned up once. The chain is built from TRBV2 and TRBJ1-4, with TRBD1 matching 11 bases. Unmatched junction bases numbered 9, after V lost 8 bases and J lost 7 bases. The CDR3 contains 15 residues. Germline V lookup: CDR1 SNHLY, CDR2 FYNNEI. The CDR3 reads CASGWTGGRGEKLFF. In nucleotides, the CDR3 is TGTGCCAGCGGTTGGACAGGGGGCCGGGGTGAAAAACTGTTTTTT.

This clone occurred once. The chain carries TRBV5-1 and TRBJ2-1; 7 positions match TRBD2. The V gene end was trimmed by 0 bases and the J gene end by 10 bases; junction bases not matched to a gene: 10. This CDR3 has 15 amino acids. Germline V gives CDR1 SGHRS, CDR2 YFSETQ. The CDR3 is CASSLVGSGPEEQFF. CDR3 coding DNA: TGCGCCAGCAGCTTGGTTGGTAGCGGGCCGGAGGAGCAGTTCTTC.

The chain's CDR3 is CASSLLAGAYEIYEQYF. In nucleotides, the CDR3 is TGTGCCAGCAGCTTACTTGCGGGCGCTTACGAGATTTACGAGCAGTACTTC. The rearrangement uses TRBV7-2 and TRBJ2-7; D is possibly TRBD2 (5 bases). The ends were cut back, 2 bases at V and 4 bases at J, with 21 bases in the middle. CDR1 and CDR2 (germline): SGHTA, FQGNSA. This CDR3 comprises 17 residues. Variable domain in full (rest from reference TRBV7-2 and TRBJ2-7): GAGVSQSPSNKVTEKGKDVELRCDPISGHTALYWYRQSLGQGLEFLIYFQGNSAPDKSGLPSDRFSAERTGGSVSTLTIQRTQQEDSAVYLCASSLLAGAYEIYEQYFGPGTRLTVT.

The sample holds a few counts of this clone. J is TRBJ2-7 and V is TRBV19; 8 bases are shared with TRBD2. V was clipped by 11 bases and J by 1 base; unmatched bases: 13. CDR1 LNHDA and CDR2 SQIVND come from the germline V gene (reference sequence). This CDR3 region has 15 residues. CDR3 DNA sequence: TGTGCCGACAAAGGATGGCTAGCGGGTTCCTACGAGCAGTACTTC. Translation: CADKGWLAGSYEQYF.

The rearrangement links TRBV19 to TRBJ2-3, with 10 positions matching TRBD2. This CDR3 region has 15 residues. Germline CDR1 is LNHDA and CDR2 is SQIVND (reference sequence). V dropped 5 bases and J dropped 5; count of bases not matched to a gene: 7. The CDR3 bases are TGTGCCAGTAGTTCTAGCGGGAGCGGCGGAGATACGCAGTATTTT. This gives the protein CASSSSGSGGDTQYF. Filled out from reference TRBV19 and TRBJ2-3, the complete variable domain reads DGGITQSPKYLFRKEGQNVTLSCEQNLNHDAMYWYRQDPGQGLRLIYYSQIVNDFQKGDIAEGYSVSREKKESFPLTVTSAQKNPTAFYLCASSSSGSGGDTQYFGPGTRLTVL.

The rearrangement uses TRBV18 and TRBJ2-7; the D call may be TRBD1 or TRBD2 (5 bases each). The V end was cut by 3 bases, the J end by 3 bases, with 15 bases between. The length of the CDR3 is 15 residues. The germline V gene encodes CDR1 KGHSH and CDR2 LQKENI. Here the CDR3 reads CASSPRDGHGYEQYF. CDR3 DNA sequence: TGTGCCAGCTCACCTCGGGACGGTCACGGCTACGAGCAGTACTTC.

The rearrangement joins TRBV29-1 to TRBJ2-1; 8 bases match TRBD2. V gave up 7 bases and J gave up 7 bases; unmatched junction bases: 18. Per the germline V gene, CDR1 is SQVTM and CDR2 is ANQGSEA. The CDR3 has 16 residues. This CDR3 reads CSAQVVGLLAVNEQFF. The CDR3 nucleotides read TGCAGCGCTCAAGTTGTAGGGTTACTAGCGGTAAATGAGCAGTTCTTC.

This clone was counted only a few times. The J gene is TRBJ2-2, the V gene TRBV28; 11 positions match TRBD2. V shed 5 bases and J 4 bases; nucleotides not matched to a gene: 18. The germline V gene has CDR1 MDHEN and CDR2 SYDVKM. CDR3 length: 20 amino acids. CDR3 protein: CASSTTSGSGVYQGTGELFF. CDR3 coding DNA: TGTGCCAGCAGTACAACTAGCGGGAGTGGAGTATATCAAGGCACCGGGGAGCTGTTTTTT.